This T cell receptor beta chain was profiled in a study of early T cells in non-severe SARS-CoV-2 infection. Within the sample, this clonotype is medium-sized. Its antigen is currently unknown. Study-level results: Missing private and CD4 specificities, VDJdb matching favored anti-spike CD8 responses.

The CDR3 sequence is 15 residues long. CDR1 is SGHVS, CDR2 FQNEAQ, per germline. V lost 5 bases and J lost 0, with 14 bases in between. The TCR library protocol attached unique molecular identifiers to the individual cDNA molecules. MiXCR, applied by TCRdb to the 5' RACE reads, yields one record per CDR3 protein. The data hold roughly 40,000 distinct CDR3 sequences, with 5.5% to 6.5% observed a single time. V is TRBV7-8 and J is TRBJ2-7; D is possibly TRBD1 (5 bases). This sequence originates from an adult who was a healthcare worker with PCR-confirmed SARS-CoV-2 infection or an uninfected control (not recorded which). Sequenced material: whole blood. CDR3 DNA sequence: TGTGCCAGCAGCGCGAATCAGGGTCCCTCCTACGAGCAGTACTTC. It encodes CASSANQGPSYEQYF. Looking up the rest from reference TRBV7-8 and TRBJ2-7 gives the full variable domain: GAGVSQSPRYKVAKRGQDVALRCDPISGHVSLFWYQQALGQGPEFLTYFQNEAQLDKSGLPSDRFFAERPEGSVSTLKIQRTQQEDSAVYLCASSANQGPSYEQYFGPGTRLTVT.